The clone carrying this T cell receptor (beta chain) has only a few counts. The sample is drawn from a study of identical twins. Each CDR3 protein gets one entry after TCRdb re-called the 5' RACE reads with MiXCR. The sample has fewer than 900,000 distinct CDR3 sequences; roughly 18% are singletons. CDR3 length: 13 amino acids. Germline-derived CDR1 and CDR2 are MNHNS and SASEGT. With 1 base removed from V and 4 bases from J, the gap between germline ends came to 6 bases. The data also belong to a second study, concerning T cells expressing NK-cell markers. That report adds: Dominant NKG2C+ clonotypes in about 6 donors made up about 1.0-7.0% of CD8+ T cells. Leadership of the CD3+CD56-NKG2C+ fraction also belonged to these clonotypes in four donors.

This sequence originates from a woman aged 18-30 years in good health. This chain joins TRBV6-1 and TRBJ2-3, with no clear D. Sequencing used PBMCs. The CDR3 region is CASSEGLADTQYF. Written as DNA, the CDR3 is TGTGCCAGCAGTGAAGGATTGGCAGATACGCAGTATTTT.